This TCR beta chain comes out of a study of blood T cell repertoires in COVID-19. Looking at the study overall: COVID-19 samples collected from the United States, Italy and Spain covered acute and convalescent phases. PBMCs, B-cell-depleted T cells, or T cells provided the cDNA or gDNA that made up the material.

How the authors handled the data: Reference gene primers were amplified, and this amplification served to estimate nucleated cell counts. The protocol was immunoSEQ multiplex PCR, while the TCRdb copy is restricted to in-frame clones and leaves out a portion. Clone size and the V and J calls come from that table; the DNA yielded D and trimming. The sample holds about 240,000 clones, roughly four fifths seen once. The CDR3 sequence is 15 residues long. V shed 4 bases and J 7 bases; nucleotides not matched to a gene: 11. Germline assignment: CDR1 LNHDA and CDR2 SQIVND (reference sequence). The receptor was isolated from a man aged 50 or older with acute or convalescent COVID-19. V is TRBV19 and J is TRBJ1-2; TRBD1 agrees at 8 bases. Sample: peripheral blood. In DNA, the CDR3 is TGTGCCAGTAGTAGCCAAGAACAGGGGGTTACTGGCTACACCTTC. Its translation is CASSSQEQGVTGYTF.